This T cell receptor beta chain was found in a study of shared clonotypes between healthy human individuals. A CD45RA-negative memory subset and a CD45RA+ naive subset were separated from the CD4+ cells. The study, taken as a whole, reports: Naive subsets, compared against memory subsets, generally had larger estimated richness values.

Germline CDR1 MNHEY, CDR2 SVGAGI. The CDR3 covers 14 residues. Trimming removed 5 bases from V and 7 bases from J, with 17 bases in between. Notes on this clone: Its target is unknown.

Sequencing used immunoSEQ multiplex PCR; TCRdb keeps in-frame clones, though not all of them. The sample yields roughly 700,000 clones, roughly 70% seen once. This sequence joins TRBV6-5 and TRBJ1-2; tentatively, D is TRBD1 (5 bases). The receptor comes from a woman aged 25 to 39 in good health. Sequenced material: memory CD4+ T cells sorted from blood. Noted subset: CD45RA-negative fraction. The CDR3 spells CASSEPPGHSGYTF. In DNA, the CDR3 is TGTGCCAGCAGTGAACCTCCAGGACACTCTGGCTACACCTTC.